This T cell receptor (beta chain) was sequenced during a study of OX40 agonist ivuxolimab in advanced cancers. About the full investigation: Ivuxolimab was an agonistic, fully human IgG2 monoclonal antibody directed against OX40 (CD134), a costimulatory receptor. Partial responses occurred in three dose-escalation patients, of whom one had hepatocellular carcinoma and two had cutaneous melanoma. The paper covers the monotherapy dose-escalation part of the phase I ivuxolimab trial, which included N = 52 patients. Patients were allowed to have had prior anti-PD-1, anti-PD-L1 or anti-CTLA-4 therapy, and roughly two fifths of the dose-escalation patients had been treated with checkpoint inhibitors. Of the 50 to 55 patients in dose escalation, about 20 had hepatocellular carcinoma, some 15 had melanoma, 9 had renal cell carcinoma and 9 had head and neck cancer. Peripheral TCRbeta sequencing aimed to test whether ivuxolimab altered TCR sequence diversity and caused clonal T-cell expansion. In the dose-escalation cohort, 75% to 90% of patients were male, and the mean age was roughly 60 years with a range of roughly 20 to 80. Intravenous ivuxolimab was administered to patients every 2 weeks at six dose levels: 0.01, 0.1, 0.3, 1.5, 3 and 10 mg/kg. What the work shows at the level of the full study, not this receptor alone: After ivuxolimab, more expanded clones were found on average in CD8+ T cells than in CD4+ T cells. Which antigens the clonally expanded peripheral T cells were specific for was not determined. At doses of 0.1 to 3.0 mg/kg, clonal expansion of both CD4+ and CD8+ T cells in blood was seen between baseline and week 6. In partial responders in the 0.1-3.0 mg/kg groups, normalized peripheral clonal expansion was found to be among the lowest, especially among CD8+ T cells. Low levels of normalized T-cell clonal expansion were also seen in some patients who did not respond.

Genomic DNA was isolated from the sorted cells so that the TCRbeta CDR3 region could be sequenced. TCRbeta CDR3 regions were sequenced using the immunoSEQ Assay. In TCRdb, the immuneACCESS table is reduced to in-frame sequences with V and J assigned. These tables do not hold every clone; where another copy was compared, an unresolved V gene accounts for under half, and the others remain unexplained. Present in this sample are about 31,000 clones, 65% to 90% of which were seen just once. The ten largest clones take up around a third of the sample. V is clipped by 8 bases and J by 7 bases, and the sequence between their germline boundaries is 18 bases long. The germline V gene (reference sequence) supplies CDR1 LNHDA and CDR2 SQIVND. The CDR3 runs 13 amino acids, cysteine and phenylalanine included. The entry retains the CDR3 DNA only, 39 bases that are in frame from base 1. Remarks on this clone: Its antigen is still unknown. No quality values exist for individual bases; no much larger clone is one base distant.

The trial excluded patients who had a history of autoimmune disease or who were on systemic immunosuppression. Peripheral blood for TCR sequencing was drawn from every dose cohort at baseline, at cycle 4 day 1 and at cycle 7 day 1. The samples were taken from a phase I, first-in-human, multicenter, open-label dose-escalation trial of ivuxolimab. Adults with locally advanced or metastatic melanoma, renal cell carcinoma, hepatocellular carcinoma or head and neck squamous cell carcinoma were enrolled in the trial. Before TCR sequencing, CD4+ T cells and CD8+ T cells from peripheral blood were sorted into separate populations.

This TCR was sampled from an adult with an advanced solid tumor such as melanoma, head and neck, liver or kidney cancer. The rearrangement joined TRBV19 to TRBJ2-7; the D call is possibly TRBD1 or TRBD2, each sharing 5 bases. Specimen: CD4+ or CD8+ T cells sorted from blood, collected in a trial of the OX40 agonist ivuxolimab. The CDR3 reads as follows: CASGPGPGGEQYF. The sequenced DNA: TGTGCCAGTGGACCGGGACCCGGTGGGGAGCAGTACTTC.